A selection of T cell receptor beta chains follows, all from one sample in a study of blood T cell repertoires in COVID-19. The method was immunoSEQ multiplex PCR; TCRdb's version includes in-frame clones alone and lacks a portion of them. The sample records 200,000 or so clones, about 93% being singletons. Sequencing was done on a sample of peripheral blood. Every receptor here comes from a man aged 55 to 69 with COVID-19, enrolled during active disease. Each CDR3 is given without its conserved first and last residue. Size tells how often a clone was seen (once, few, many) or the class of an expanded clone, and some rows leave it out.

abundance,v_gene,j_gene,CDR3aa
NA,TRBV24-1,TRBJ2-2,ATSGATGELF
NA,TRBV7-8,TRBJ1-2,ASSPDRTSYGYT
NA,TRBV6-6,TRBJ1-2,ASSSDRGRDYGYT
NA,TRBV19,TRBJ1-3,ASRWGRNSGNTIY
NA,TRBV7-9,TRBJ2-6,ASSAKANPGGANVLT
NA,TRBV2,TRBJ2-7,ASGAGTSGIYEQY
NA,TRBV28,TRBJ1-5,ASRQGYQPQH
NA,TRBV11-3,TRBJ2-2,ASSPRTSGNTGELF
NA,TRBV3-1/TRBV3-2,TRBJ2-2,ASSQRTQGQNTGELF
few,TRBV7-6,TRBJ2-7,ASSPPGGAYEQY
NA,TRBV4-3,TRBJ1-4,ASSQQGLLSTNEKLF
NA,TRBV28,TRBJ2-7,ASSLRQGGEQY
NA,TRBV7-9,TRBJ2-5,ASSPRIVAGGQETQY
once,TRBV3-1/TRBV3-2,TRBJ1-4,ASRPGATNEKLF
NA,TRBV7-6,TRBJ2-5,ASSISGGGETQY
NA,TRBV27,TRBJ2-1,ARGRAAGVVQF
once,TRBV5-1,TRBJ1-1,ASSPGIFRTGVVTEAF
NA,TRBV11-3,TRBJ2-1,ASSLEGGPYNEQF
NA,TRBV4-1,TRBJ2-2,ASSQYTPGELF
NA,TRBV24-1,TRBJ2-2,ATSQTGGTGELF
NA,TRBV25-1,TRBJ2-1,ASSDLDRANEQF
NA,TRBV3-1/TRBV3-2,TRBJ2-7,ASSQGGGIGPYEQY
once,TRBV4-1,TRBJ1-6,ASSHTNGQQGSPLH
NA,TRBV29-1,TRBJ1-1,SVEDEVRKNTEAF
NA,TRBV19,TRBJ1-5,ASSDRVNQPQH
NA,TRBV19,TRBJ2-7,ASSPGPRLAHSYEQY
NA,TRBV7-3,TRBJ2-3,ASSLRGGAPTDTQY
NA,TRBV30,TRBJ2-3,AWSTGNTDTQY
NA,TRBV20-1,TRBJ2-3,SASLLAGGSSTDTQY
NA,TRBV2,TRBJ1-2,ASSLTGYVGGGYT
NA,TRBV7-2,TRBJ2-2,ASSLSIAGGTGELF
NA,TRBV27,TRBJ2-7,ASKVRTGPSYEQY
NA,TRBV3-1/TRBV3-2,TRBJ2-3,ASSQDLSDTQY
once,TRBV2,TRBJ2-1,ASSETGYNEQF
few,TRBV12-3/TRBV12-4,TRBJ1-1,ASSFTGNTEAF
NA,TRBV7-8,TRBJ1-4,ASSFTGSGTNEKLF
NA,TRBV2,TRBJ2-7,ASKETGLAGVEQY
NA,TRBV7-9,TRBJ2-3,ASSLGTGIAISSTDTQY
once,TRBV12-3/TRBV12-4,TRBJ1-6,ASRGQNSPLH
NA,TRBV4-2,TRBJ2-1,ASSPTSGGLYNEQF
NA,TRBV7-3,TRBJ2-2,ASSLIQGTGELF
NA,TRBV9,TRBJ2-3,ASSVGGITDTQY
once,TRBV7-3,TRBJ2-3,ASSPQGVKADTQY
NA,TRBV30,TRBJ1-2,AFYSPGGNYGYT
NA,TRBV10-3,TRBJ2-6,AISESRDGAGGRSGGANVLT
NA,TRBV27,TRBJ2-7,ASSPSTGSPYKQY
NA,TRBV5-8,TRBJ1-1,ASSLGDRPTRAF
NA,TRBV11-2,TRBJ2-7,ASSTSGSDSREQY